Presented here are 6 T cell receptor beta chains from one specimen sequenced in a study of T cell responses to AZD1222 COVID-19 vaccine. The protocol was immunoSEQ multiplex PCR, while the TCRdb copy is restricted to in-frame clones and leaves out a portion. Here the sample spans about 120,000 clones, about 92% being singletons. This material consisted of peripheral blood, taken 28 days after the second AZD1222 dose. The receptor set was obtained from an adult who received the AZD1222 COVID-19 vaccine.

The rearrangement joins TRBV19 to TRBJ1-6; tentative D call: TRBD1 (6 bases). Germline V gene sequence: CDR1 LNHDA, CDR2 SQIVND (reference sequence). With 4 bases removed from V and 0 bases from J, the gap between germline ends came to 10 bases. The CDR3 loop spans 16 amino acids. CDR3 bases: TGTGCCAGTAGTAACACAGGGAGCTCCTATAATTCACCCCTCCACTTT. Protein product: CASSNTGSSYNSPLHF.

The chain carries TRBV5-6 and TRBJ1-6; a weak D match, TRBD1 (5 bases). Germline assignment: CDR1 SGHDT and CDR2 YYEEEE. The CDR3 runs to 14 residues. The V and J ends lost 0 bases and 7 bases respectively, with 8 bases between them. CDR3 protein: CASSLESGNSPLHF. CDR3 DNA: TGTGCCAGCAGCTTGGAATCAGGGAATTCACCCCTCCACTTT.

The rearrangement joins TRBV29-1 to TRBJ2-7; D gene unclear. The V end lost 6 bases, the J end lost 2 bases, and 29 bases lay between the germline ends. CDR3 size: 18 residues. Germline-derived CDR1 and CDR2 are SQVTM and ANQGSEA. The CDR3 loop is CSVSKVPKLRTLPYEQYF. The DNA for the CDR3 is TGCAGCGTCTCTAAGGTTCCCAAATTGCGGACCCTCCCCTACGAGCAGTACTTC.

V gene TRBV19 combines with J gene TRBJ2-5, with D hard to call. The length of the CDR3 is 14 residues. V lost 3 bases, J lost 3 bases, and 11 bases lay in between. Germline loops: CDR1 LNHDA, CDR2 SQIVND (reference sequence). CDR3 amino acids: CASSIGVLEETQYF. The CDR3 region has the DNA TGTGCCAGTAGTATTGGGGTTTTAGAAGAGACCCAGTACTTC. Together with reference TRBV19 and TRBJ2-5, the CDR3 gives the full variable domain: DGGITQSPKYLFRKEGQNVTLSCEQNLNHDAMYWYRQDPGQGLRLIYYSQIVNDFQKGDIAEGYSVSREKKESFPLTVTSAQKNPTAFYLCASSIGVLEETQYFGPGTRLLVL.

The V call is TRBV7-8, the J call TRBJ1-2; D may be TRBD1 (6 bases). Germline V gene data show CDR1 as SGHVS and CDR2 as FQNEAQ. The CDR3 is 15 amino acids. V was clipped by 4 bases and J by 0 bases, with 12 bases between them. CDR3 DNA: TGTGCCAGCAGCTCAGGACAGTTTACTAACTATGGCTACACCTTC. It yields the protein CASSSGQFTNYGYTF.

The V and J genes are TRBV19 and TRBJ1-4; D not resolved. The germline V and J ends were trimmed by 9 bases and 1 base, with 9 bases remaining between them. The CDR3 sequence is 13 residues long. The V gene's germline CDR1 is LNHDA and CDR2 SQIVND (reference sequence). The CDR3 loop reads CASEKGTNEKLFF. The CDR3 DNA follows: TGTGCCAGCGAGAAGGGAACTAATGAAAAACTGTTTTTT.